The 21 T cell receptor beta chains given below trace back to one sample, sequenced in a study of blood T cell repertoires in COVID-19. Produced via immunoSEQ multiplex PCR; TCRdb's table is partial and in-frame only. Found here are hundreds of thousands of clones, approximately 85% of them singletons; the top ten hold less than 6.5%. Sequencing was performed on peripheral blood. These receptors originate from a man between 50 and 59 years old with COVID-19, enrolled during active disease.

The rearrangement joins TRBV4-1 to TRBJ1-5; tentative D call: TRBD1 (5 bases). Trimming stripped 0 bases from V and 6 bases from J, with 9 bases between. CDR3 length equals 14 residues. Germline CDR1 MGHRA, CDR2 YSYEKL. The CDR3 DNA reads TGCGCCAGCAGCCAAGATTCCGGGGGTCAGCCCCAGCATTTT. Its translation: CASSQDSGGQPQHF.

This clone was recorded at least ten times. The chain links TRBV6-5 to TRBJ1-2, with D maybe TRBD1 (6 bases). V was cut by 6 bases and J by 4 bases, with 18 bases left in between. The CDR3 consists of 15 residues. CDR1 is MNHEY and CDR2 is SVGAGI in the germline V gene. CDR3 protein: CASRAPGASSYGYTF. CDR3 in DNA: TGTGCCAGCAGAGCGCCAGGGGCCTCCAGCTATGGCTACACCTTC.

The CDR3 nucleotides are TGTGCCAGCAGATTATCCATCTCTGGAAACACCATATATTTT. Translating gives CASRLSISGNTIYF. The chain recombines TRBV11-2 with TRBJ1-3; D is unresolved. Germline assignment: CDR1 SGHAT and CDR2 FQNNGV. Between the trimmed V and J ends, which lost 6 bases and 0 bases, there was a span of 9 bases. The CDR3 loop spans 14 amino acids.

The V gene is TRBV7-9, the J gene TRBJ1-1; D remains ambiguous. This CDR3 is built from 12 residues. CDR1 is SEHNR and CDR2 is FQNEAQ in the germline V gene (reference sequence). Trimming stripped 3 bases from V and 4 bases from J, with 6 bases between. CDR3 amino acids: CASSLEATEAFF. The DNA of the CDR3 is TGTGCCAGCAGCTTGGAGGCCACTGAAGCTTTCTTT. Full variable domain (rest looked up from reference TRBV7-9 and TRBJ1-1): DTGVSQNPRHKITKRGQNVTFRCDPISEHNRLYWYRQTLGQGPEFLTYFQNEAQLEKSRLLSDRFSAERPKGSFSTLEIQRTEQGDSAMYLCASSLEATEAFFGQGTRLTVV.

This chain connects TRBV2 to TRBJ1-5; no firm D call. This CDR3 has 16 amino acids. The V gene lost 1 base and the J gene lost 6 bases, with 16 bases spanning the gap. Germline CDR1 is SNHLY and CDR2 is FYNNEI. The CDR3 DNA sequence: TGTGCCAGCAGTGAAGGGGAAGGGCTTGAGGGTCAGCCCCAGCATTTT. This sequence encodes CASSEGEGLEGQPQHF.

The DNA of the CDR3 is TGTGCCAGCAGTTCAGCGGGGGGGCCAGGAGATACGCAGTATTTT. Its translation is CASSSAGGPGDTQYF. The V and J genes are TRBV28 and TRBJ2-3, with 10 bases lining up with TRBD2. This CDR3 has 15 residues. With V trimmed by 4 bases and J by 5 bases, 6 bases remained unmatched. Germline CDR1 reads MDHEN; CDR2 reads SYDVKM.

CDR3 nucleotide sequence: TGTGCCAGTAGTATAGCAGGGTGGAACACTGAAGCTTTCTTT. Amino acid sequence: CASSIAGWNTEAFF. The chain recombines TRBV19 with TRBJ1-1; weak D call: TRBD1 (5 bases). This CDR3 contains 14 residues. In germline, CDR1 is LNHDA, CDR2 SQIVND (reference sequence). V shed 1 base and J shed 1 base, with 7 bases lying between them.

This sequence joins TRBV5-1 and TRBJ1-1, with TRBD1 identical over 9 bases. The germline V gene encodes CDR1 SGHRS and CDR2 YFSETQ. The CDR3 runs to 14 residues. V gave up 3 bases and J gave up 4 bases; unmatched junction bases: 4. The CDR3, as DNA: TGCGCCAGCAGCTCGGGACAGGGAGGCACTGAAGCTTTCTTT. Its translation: CASSSGQGGTEAFF.

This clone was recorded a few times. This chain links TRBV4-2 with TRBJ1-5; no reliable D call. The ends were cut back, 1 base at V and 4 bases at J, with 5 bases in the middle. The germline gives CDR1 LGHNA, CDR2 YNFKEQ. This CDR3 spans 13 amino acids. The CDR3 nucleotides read TGTGCCAGCAGCCAAGCTGAGAATCAGCCCCAGCATTTT. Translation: CASSQAENQPQHF.

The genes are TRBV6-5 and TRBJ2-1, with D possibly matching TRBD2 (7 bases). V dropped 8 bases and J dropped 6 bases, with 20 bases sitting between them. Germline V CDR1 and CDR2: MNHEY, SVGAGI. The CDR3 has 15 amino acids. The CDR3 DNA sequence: TGTGCCAGCCACCGGGGAGGGGGGGCCTCCAATGAGCAGTTCTTC. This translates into CASHRGGGASNEQFF.

CDR3 sequence reads: CASSVAPGHDYEQYF. The CDR3 region has the DNA TGTGCCAGCAGCGTAGCTCCGGGACATGACTACGAGCAGTACTTC. The chain combines TRBV9 with TRBJ2-7, with TRBD1 as a possible D gene (6 bases). Trimming shortened V by 0 bases and J by 3 bases, and 13 bases separated the two germline ends. The CDR3 is 15 residues long. Germline V gene sequence: CDR1 SGDLS, CDR2 YYNGEE.

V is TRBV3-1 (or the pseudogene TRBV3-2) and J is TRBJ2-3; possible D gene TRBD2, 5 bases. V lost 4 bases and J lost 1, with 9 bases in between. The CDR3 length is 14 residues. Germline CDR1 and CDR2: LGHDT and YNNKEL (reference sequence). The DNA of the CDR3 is TGTGCCAGCAGCCTTCTAGCCGGCACAGATACGCAGTATTTT. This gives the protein CASSLLAGTDTQYF.

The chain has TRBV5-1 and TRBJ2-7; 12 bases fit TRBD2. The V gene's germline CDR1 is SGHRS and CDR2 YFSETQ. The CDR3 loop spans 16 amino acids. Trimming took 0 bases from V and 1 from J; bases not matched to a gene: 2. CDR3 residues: CASSLVTSGGSYEQYF. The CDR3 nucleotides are TGCGCCAGCAGCTTGGTGACTAGCGGGGGATCCTACGAGCAGTACTTC.

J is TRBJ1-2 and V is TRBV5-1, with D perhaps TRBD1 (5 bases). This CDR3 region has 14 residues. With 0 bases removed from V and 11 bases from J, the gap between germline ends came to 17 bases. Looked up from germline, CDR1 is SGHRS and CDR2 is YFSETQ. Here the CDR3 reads CASSLDPTERGYTF. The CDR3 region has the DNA TGCGCCAGCAGCTTGGACCCGACTGAAAGGGGATACACCTTC.

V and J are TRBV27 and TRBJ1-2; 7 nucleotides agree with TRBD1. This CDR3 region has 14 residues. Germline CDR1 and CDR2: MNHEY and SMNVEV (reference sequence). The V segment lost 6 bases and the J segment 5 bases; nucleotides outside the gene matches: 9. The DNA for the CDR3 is TGTGCCAGCAGCCCCCCGGGACAGCCTTATGGCTACACCTTC. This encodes CASSPPGQPYGYTF.

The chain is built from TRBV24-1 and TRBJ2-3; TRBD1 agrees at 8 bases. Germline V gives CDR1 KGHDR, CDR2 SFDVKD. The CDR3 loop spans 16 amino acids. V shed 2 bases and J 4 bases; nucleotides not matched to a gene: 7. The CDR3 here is CATSDSDRVGADTQYF. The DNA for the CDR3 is TGTGCCACCAGTGATTCGGACAGGGTGGGTGCAGATACGCAGTATTTT.

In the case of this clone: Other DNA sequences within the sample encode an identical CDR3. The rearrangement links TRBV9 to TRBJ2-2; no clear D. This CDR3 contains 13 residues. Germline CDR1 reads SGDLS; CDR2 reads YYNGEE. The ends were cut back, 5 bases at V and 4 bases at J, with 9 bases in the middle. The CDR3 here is CASSVSGTGELFF. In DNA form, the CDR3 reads TGTGCCAGCAGTGTTAGTGGCACCGGGGAGCTGTTTTTT. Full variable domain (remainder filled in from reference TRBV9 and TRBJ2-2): DSGVTQTPKHLITATGQRVTLRCSPRSGDLSVYWYQQSLDQGLQFLIQYYNGEERAKGNILERFSAQQFPDLHSELNLSSLELGDSALYFCASSVSGTGELFFGEGSRLTVL.

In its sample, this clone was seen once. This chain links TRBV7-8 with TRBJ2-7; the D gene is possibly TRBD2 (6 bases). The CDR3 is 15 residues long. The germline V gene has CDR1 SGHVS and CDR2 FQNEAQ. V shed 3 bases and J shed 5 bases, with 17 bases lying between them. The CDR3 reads CASSLSLAILHEQYF. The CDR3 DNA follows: TGTGCCAGCAGCTTGAGTCTAGCGATTTTACACGAGCAGTACTTC.

The CDR3 DNA reads as TGTGCCAGCAGCTACCCGTCGGGACTAATCACAGATACGCAGTATTTT. As protein: CASSYPSGLITDTQYF. This chain uses TRBV6-6 with TRBJ2-3; 7 bases are shared with TRBD2. Germline CDR1 reads MNHNY; CDR2 reads SVGAGI (reference sequence). V dropped 6 bases and J dropped 2; count of bases not matched to a gene: 11. This CDR3 comprises 16 residues.

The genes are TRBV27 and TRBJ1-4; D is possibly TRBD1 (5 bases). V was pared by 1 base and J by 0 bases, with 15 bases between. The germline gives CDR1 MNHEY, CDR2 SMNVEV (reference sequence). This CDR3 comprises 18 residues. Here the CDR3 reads CASSLLKSGLATNEKLFF. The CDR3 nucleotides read TGTGCCAGCAGTTTATTGAAGTCAGGGCTTGCAACTAATGAAAAACTGTTTTTT. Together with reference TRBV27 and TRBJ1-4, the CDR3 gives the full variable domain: EAQVTQNPRYLITVTGKKLTVTCSQNMNHEYMSWYRQDPGLGLRQIYYSMNVEVTDKGDVPEGYKVSRKEKRNFPLILESPSPNQTSLYFCASSLLKSGLATNEKLFFGSGTQLSVL.

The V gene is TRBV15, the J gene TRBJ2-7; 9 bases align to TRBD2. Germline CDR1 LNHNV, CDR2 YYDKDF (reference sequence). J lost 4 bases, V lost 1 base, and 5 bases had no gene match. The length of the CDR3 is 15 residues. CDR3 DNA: TGTGCCACCAGCAGAGTGCAAGCGGGGGGTTACGAGCAGTACTTC. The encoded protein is CATSRVQAGGYEQYF.